A single sample gave rise to the 9 T cell receptor beta chains below, sequenced in a study of blood T cell repertoires in COVID-19. TCRdb's copy holds only in-frame clones and misses some; the assay was immunoSEQ multiplex PCR. The sample has around 170,000 clones, 90% seen once. The specimen sequenced was peripheral blood. Source of these receptors: a man aged 50 to 59 with acute or convalescent COVID-19.

This chain uses TRBV28 with TRBJ1-2; D is perhaps TRBD1 (6 bases). Trimming removed 5 bases at V and 5 bases at J, with 12 bases between. This CDR3 spans 13 amino acids. CDR1 and CDR2 (germline): MDHEN, SYDVKM. The CDR3 bases are TGTGCCAGCAGTCGGGGAGGGGGATATGGCTACACCTTC. Translating gives CASSRGGGYGYTF.

The V gene is TRBV5-5, the J gene TRBJ1-1, with 9 nucleotides matching TRBD1. Trimming at V came to 7 bases and at J to 0 bases, leaving 13 bases not matched to a gene. This CDR3 is built from 17 residues. Per the germline V gene, CDR1 is SGHKS and CDR2 is YYEKEE (reference sequence). In DNA form, the CDR3 reads TGTGCCAGCCTTTTTAGGACAGGGGATATCATGAACACTGAAGCTTTCTTT. Translating gives CASLFRTGDIMNTEAFF. Based on the CDR3 plus reference TRBV5-5 and TRBJ1-1, the full variable domain is DAGVTQSPTHLIKTRGQQVTLRCSPISGHKSVSWYQQVLGQGPQFIFQYYEKEERGRGNFPDRFSARQFPNYSSELNVNALLLGDSALYLCASLFRTGDIMNTEAFFGQGTRLTVV.

The V gene is TRBV7-2, the J gene TRBJ1-2; 7 bases agree with TRBD1. In germline, CDR1 is SGHTA, CDR2 FQGNSA. The V and J ends lost 3 bases and 7 bases, in that order; junction bases with no gene match: 8. The CDR3 spans 14 residues. The CDR3 DNA sequence: TGTGCCAGCAGCTTGACAGGGTTGGTTACTGGCTACACCTTC. Protein: CASSLTGLVTGYTF.

The V call is TRBV18, the J call TRBJ1-1, with 10 bases lining up with TRBD1. CDR1 and CDR2 from the germline V gene are KGHSH and LQKENI. The V segment lost 4 bases and the J segment 8 bases; nucleotides outside the gene matches: 16. The CDR3 runs 17 residues. The CDR3 reads CASSLNRDRGSDPEAFF. DNA for the CDR3: TGTGCCAGCTCACTTAATCGGGACAGGGGTTCTGACCCAGAAGCTTTCTTT.

The J gene is TRBJ2-5, the V gene TRBV3-1 (or the pseudogene TRBV3-2), with 10 bases aligning to TRBD2. Germline-derived CDR1 and CDR2 are LGHDT and YNNKEL (reference sequence). Trimming removed 5 bases from V and 5 bases from J; junction bases left unmatched: 8. The CDR3 totals 15 residues. The CDR3 DNA reads TGTGCCAGCAGCGTAGCGGGGGGAAGGGGCGAGACCCAGTACTTC. It yields the protein CASSVAGGRGETQYF.

The gene calls are TRBV6-5 and TRBJ1-4, with D possibly TRBD1 on 6 matching bases. Germline V lookup: CDR1 MNHEY, CDR2 SVGAGI. The CDR3 has 14 residues. V lost 6 bases and J lost 8, with 16 bases in between. CDR3 bases: TGTGCCAGCAGCGACAGGTTGTTGGGGGAAAAACTGTTTTTT. Protein: CASSDRLLGEKLFF.

This clone was seen only once. The gene calls are TRBV29-1 and TRBJ2-1, with 10 bases matching TRBD2. Germline CDR1 reads SQVTM; CDR2 reads ANQGSEA. The trim removed 7 bases at V and 0 bases at J, leaving 6 bases unmatched. This CDR3 is built from 15 residues. The CDR3 loop reads CSAGLAAYSYNEQFF. DNA of the CDR3: TGCAGCGCCGGACTAGCGGCCTACTCCTACAATGAGCAGTTCTTC.

The chain uses TRBV5-6 and TRBJ2-1; D may be TRBD2 (5 bases). The V end was cut by 1 base, the J end by 4 bases, with 12 bases between. The CDR3 sequence is 15 residues long. Germline V CDR1 and CDR2: SGHDT, YYEEEE. CDR3 sequence: CASSLPGVHYNEQFF. Written as DNA, the CDR3 is TGTGCCAGCAGCTTGCCCGGGGTGCATTACAATGAGCAGTTCTTC. Combining the CDR3 with reference TRBV5-6 and TRBJ2-1 gives the whole variable domain DAGVTQSPTHLIKTRGQQVTLRCSPKSGHDTVSWYQQALGQGPQFIFQYYEEEERQRGNFPDRFSGHQFPNYSSELNVNALLLGDSALYLCASSLPGVHYNEQFFGPGTRLTVL.

This sequence joins TRBV11-2 and TRBJ2-1, with D perhaps TRBD1 (6 bases). Germline assignment: CDR1 SGHAT and CDR2 FQNNGV. The CDR3 extends over 15 amino acids. Trimming pared 1 base from V and 4 bases from J, leaving 11 bases between. The CDR3 DNA follows: TGTGCCAGCAGCTTAGGGGGGACAACGTACAATGAGCAGTTCTTC. Amino acid sequence: CASSLGGTTYNEQFF.